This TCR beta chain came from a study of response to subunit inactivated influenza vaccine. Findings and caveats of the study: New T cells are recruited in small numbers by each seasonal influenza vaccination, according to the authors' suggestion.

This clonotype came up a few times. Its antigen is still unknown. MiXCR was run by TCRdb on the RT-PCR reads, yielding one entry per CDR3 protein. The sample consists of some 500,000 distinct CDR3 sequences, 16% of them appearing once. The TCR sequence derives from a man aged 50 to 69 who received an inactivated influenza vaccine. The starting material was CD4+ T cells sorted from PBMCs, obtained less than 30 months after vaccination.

The CDR3 nucleotides are TGTGCTAGTGGTTTGTGGCCGGGCGAGGCCACAGATACGCAGTATTTT. This sequence encodes CASGLWPGEATDTQYF. The rearrangement uses TRBV12-5 and TRBJ2-3, with D unclear. Germline CDR1 and CDR2: LGHNT and FRNRAP. The CDR3 has 16 residues. V shed 2 bases and J shed 2 bases, with 14 bases lying between them.